Reported below is one TCR beta chain. Its antigen remains unidentified. Germline V CDR1 and CDR2: LNHNV, YYDKDF (reference sequence). The V gene end was trimmed by 1 base and the J gene end by 3 bases; junction bases not matched to a gene: 0. CDR3 length: 14 residues. PCR used 60 Vbeta primers and 13 Jbeta primers. Method: immunoSEQ multiplex PCR; TCRdb's copy keeps in-frame clones and lacks some. This table has 200,000 to 250,000 clones, about 80% appearing once. This entry belongs to a study of cytomegalovirus exposure and HLA in healthy donors. Participants comprised healthy donors of bone marrow. Overall study results and limits: Reported performance of the classifier showed diagnosis of cytomegalovirus status with high specificity and sensitivity. One variant, a missense change in DCLRE1C, was linked in a later analysis to TCR beta V- and J-gene trimming.

The sequence was collected from a man between 40 and 49 years old in good health and CMV-seronegative. This chain uses TRBV15 with TRBJ2-7; TRBD2 aligns across 10 bases. The sample consisted of PBMCs. Written as DNA, the CDR3 is TGTGCCACCAGCAGAGGACTAGCGGGCTACGAGCAGTACTTC. Protein: CATSRGLAGYEQYF.